Presented here are 14 T cell receptor beta chains from one specimen sequenced in a study of beta chain features in type 1 diabetes. Study results and caveats: Researchers report that Type 1 diabetes patients had moderately but significantly shorter TCRB CDR3s across all four CD4+ subsets.

The entirety of the isolated RNA underwent reverse transcription, so expressed TCRB transcripts were sequenced. The table came from immunoSEQ multiplex PCR; TCRdb's copy has only in-frame clones and leaves some out. The sample lists under 400,000 clones; roughly 12% were seen once. These receptors have no known antigen. The sample comprised naive CD4+ T cells from blood. The source is a woman aged 18-29 years with type 1 diabetes.

The rearrangement uses TRBV13 and TRBJ1-1; no firm D call. Germline values: CDR1 PRHDT, CDR2 FYEKMQ (reference sequence). V lost 6 bases to trimming and J lost 1 base, with 12 bases between them. This CDR3 spans 14 amino acids. The CDR3 region has the DNA TGTGCCAGCAGTACCGGACGGGGGAACACTGAAGCTTTCTTT. It yields the protein CASSTGRGNTEAFF.

This clone was counted a few times. The rearrangement links TRBV11-2 to TRBJ2-5; D is possibly TRBD2 (5 bases). The CDR3 is 13 residues long. Trimming pared 3 bases from V and 1 base from J, leaving 6 bases between. Germline loops: CDR1 SGHAT, CDR2 FQNNGV. The CDR3, as DNA: TGTGCCAGCAGCTTGGGAGCCCAAGAGACCCAGTACTTC. This sequence encodes CASSLGAQETQYF.

This clone occurred a few times. CDR3 region: CASSLGQPNSPLHF. The CDR3 nucleotides read TGTGCCAGCAGCTTAGGACAGCCGAATTCACCCCTCCACTTT. The chain couples TRBV13 to TRBJ1-6; D ambiguous. Germline loops: CDR1 PRHDT, CDR2 FYEKMQ (reference sequence). V lost 0 bases, J lost 7 bases, and 7 bases lay in between. This CDR3 spans 14 amino acids. Variable domain in full (rest from reference TRBV13 and TRBJ1-6): AAGVIQSPRHLIKEKRETATLKCYPIPRHDTVYWYQQGPGQDPQFLISFYEKMQSDKGSIPDRFSAQQFSDYHSELNMSSLELGDSALYFCASSLGQPNSPLHFGNGTRLTVT.

In its sample, this clone was seen a few times. This chain connects TRBV7-9 to TRBJ1-3; D is perhaps TRBD1 (5 bases). Trimming shortened V by 5 bases and J by 2 bases, and 13 bases separated the two germline ends. The CDR3 totals 15 residues. Germline V gives CDR1 SEHNR, CDR2 FQNEAQ (reference sequence). The DNA for the CDR3 is TGTGCCAGCAGCGCGTCAGGGTCGACTGGAAACACCATATATTTT. Amino acids: CASSASGSTGNTIYF.

This clone was seen a few times. V usage is TRBV30 and J usage is TRBJ2-1; D remains unclear. CDR1 is GTSNPN and CDR2 is SVGIG in the germline V gene (reference sequence). This CDR3 spans 14 amino acids. V shed 3 bases and J shed 0 bases, with 9 bases lying between them. CDR3 protein: CAWRSGYSYNEQFF. The CDR3 region has the DNA TGTGCCTGGAGGTCGGGTTACTCCTACAATGAGCAGTTCTTC.

The chain has TRBV7-9 and TRBJ2-1; 13 nucleotides line up with TRBD2. V trimming: 3 bases; J trimming: 8 bases; junction bases outside the gene matches: 4. Germline assignment: CDR1 SEHNR and CDR2 FQNEAQ (reference sequence). The CDR3 has 15 amino acids. CDR3 protein: CASSFWTSGSYEQFF. The CDR3 coding sequence is TGTGCCAGCAGCTTTTGGACTAGCGGGAGCTATGAGCAGTTCTTC. Looking up the rest from reference TRBV7-9 and TRBJ2-1 gives the full variable domain: DTGVSQNPRHKITKRGQNVTFRCDPISEHNRLYWYRQTLGQGPEFLTYFQNEAQLEKSRLLSDRFSAERPKGSFSTLEIQRTEQGDSAMYLCASSFWTSGSYEQFFGPGTRLTVL.

For this clone: The junction and the germline gene differ at one end; a read error may be behind it. V and J are TRBV28 and TRBJ2-7; a possible D gene is TRBD1 (6 bases). Germline V gene lookup returns CDR1 MDHEN and CDR2 SYDVKM. The CDR3 length is 16 residues. The CDR3 DNA reads as TGTGCCATCGGAAGGTCTGAACTCGGACAGTCCCCGAATCGGATCTTC. Protein: CAIGRSELGQSPNRIF.

This clone came up a few times. The chain carries TRBV14 and TRBJ1-2; D perhaps matches TRBD1 (6 bases). This CDR3 comprises 13 residues. Trimming took off 7 bases at V and 0 bases at J, with 9 bases between the two ends. Germline V gene lookup returns CDR1 SGHDN and CDR2 FVKESK. The CDR3 reads CASTRQANYGYTF. The DNA of the CDR3 is TGTGCCAGCACCAGACAGGCTAACTATGGCTACACCTTC.

This clone has more than one count but fewer than ten. This chain joins TRBV9 and TRBJ1-1, with unresolved D. Germline CDR1 reads SGDLS; CDR2 reads YYNGEE. V was clipped by 4 bases and J by 3 bases, with 7 bases between them. The CDR3 is made up of 12 amino acids. The CDR3 nucleotides read TGTGCCAGCAGCAGTCGCGACACTGAAGCTTTCTTT. Translating it yields CASSSRDTEAFF.

The CDR3 DNA sequence: TGTGCCAGCAGCGTAGGCGGGACAGCTGGCCCAGATACGCAGTATTTT. Its protein product is CASSVGGTAGPDTQYF. This chain connects TRBV9 to TRBJ2-3; D perhaps matches TRBD1 (7 bases). Deletions cut 0 bases from V and 4 bases from J, with 15 bases between. This CDR3 region has 16 residues. Germline lookup yields CDR1 SGDLS and CDR2 YYNGEE.

This clone was recorded a few times. The chain couples TRBV4-3 to TRBJ1-6, with D possibly matching TRBD1 (5 bases). Germline V gene sequence: CDR1 LGHNA, CDR2 YSLEER. CDR3 length equals 18 residues. V dropped 1 base and J dropped 7 bases, with 20 bases sitting between them. CDR3 protein: CASSQAPPGGLSNSPLHF. CDR3 DNA: TGCGCCAGCAGCCAAGCTCCCCCCGGGGGACTGTCAAATTCACCCCTCCACTTT.

CDR3 nucleotide sequence: TGTGCCAGTCCCGGGAAGAATGGCTACACCTTC. It is translated as CASPGKNGYTF. V is TRBV19 and J is TRBJ1-2, with no clear D. CDR3 length equals 11 residues. With 8 bases removed from V and 6 bases from J, the gap between germline ends came to 10 bases. CDR1 is LNHDA, CDR2 SQIVND, per germline (reference sequence). The full variable domain, its missing parts supplied by reference TRBV19 and TRBJ1-2, is DGGITQSPKYLFRKEGQNVTLSCEQNLNHDAMYWYRQDPGQGLRLIYYSQIVNDFQKGDIAEGYSVSREKKESFPLTVTSAQKNPTAFYLCASPGKNGYTFGSGTRLTVV.

This chain joins TRBV19 and TRBJ1-1; D may be TRBD1 (6 bases). CDR1 is LNHDA, CDR2 SQIVND, per germline (reference sequence). The CDR3 is made up of 9 amino acids. V lost 9 bases, J lost 8 bases, and 7 bases lay in between. CDR3 sequence (DNA): TGTGCCAGCGGACAGGAAGCTTTCTTT. This encodes CASGQEAFF. The entire variable domain, with the rest obtained from reference TRBV19 and TRBJ1-1, is as follows: DGGITQSPKYLFRKEGQNVTLSCEQNLNHDAMYWYRQDPGQGLRLIYYSQIVNDFQKGDIAEGYSVSREKKESFPLTVTSAQKNPTAFYLCASGQEAFFGQGTRLTVV.

This chain uses TRBV5-1 with TRBJ1-2; D is perhaps TRBD1 (5 bases). V shed 4 bases and J shed 6 bases, with 10 bases lying between them. Germline V gives CDR1 SGHRS, CDR2 YFSETQ. The CDR3 has 12 residues. CDR3 amino acids: CASSGAGDGYTF. The CDR3 DNA sequence: TGCGCCAGCAGCGGCGCGGGGGATGGCTACACCTTC. Variable domain in full (rest from reference TRBV5-1 and TRBJ1-2): KAGVTQTPRYLIKTRGQQVTLSCSPISGHRSVSWYQQTPGQGLQFLFEYFSETQRNKGNFPGRFSGRQFSNSRSEMNVSTLELGDSALYLCASSGAGDGYTFGSGTRLTVV.